This T cell receptor beta chain was documented in a study of blood T cell repertoires in COVID-19. Study background: Samples taken during acute and convalescent COVID-19 were collected in the United States, Italy and Spain.

V was pared by 11 bases and J by 0 bases, with 11 bases between. This CDR3 has 14 residues. This clone was observed once. In the original analysis: Amplified reference gene primers provided the basis for estimating nucleated cell counts. The method was immunoSEQ multiplex PCR; TCRdb's version includes in-frame clones alone and lacks a portion of them. V, J and clone size were drawn from that table, and D and trimming were deduced from the DNA. The table lists 200,000 to 250,000 clones, about 79% of them singletons. The receptor's source is a man aged 50 to 59 with active or convalescent COVID-19. The chain recombines TRBV23-1 with TRBJ1-6; D unclear. TRBV23-1 is marked as an open reading frame, function uncertain. Sequenced material: peripheral blood. The CDR3 loop reads CAAGGSSYNSPLHF. The CDR3 DNA sequence: TGCGCCGCGGGAGGGAGCTCCTATAATTCACCCCTCCACTTT.